The rows below give T cell receptor beta chains drawn from one sample of a study of technical replicates of blood from a few donors. Produced via immunoSEQ multiplex PCR; TCRdb's table is partial and in-frame only. The table includes 100,000 or so clones, roughly 95% detected once. Sequenced: T cells isolated from PBMCs. These receptors all stem from a human donor in good health. Each CDR3 is given with its conserved first and last residue. The D gene is left open where the match is weak. Size tells how often a clone was seen (once, few, many) or the class of an expanded clone, and some rows leave it out.

size: NA
V: TRBV7-7
D: TRBD2
J: TRBJ2-1
DNA: TGTGCCAGCAGCCTAGGACTAGCGGGGAATGAGCAGTTCTTC
CDR3: CASSLGLAGNEQFF

size: NA
V: TRBV6-5
D: NA
J: TRBJ1-4
DNA: TGTGCCAGCAGTTACTCGAGGAATGAAAAACTGTTTTTT
CDR3: CASSYSRNEKLFF

size: NA
V: TRBV6-6
D: NA
J: TRBJ1-4
DNA: TGTGCCAGCAACACCCATAGGGCGGGAGATGAAAAACTGTTTTTT
CDR3: CASNTHRAGDEKLFF

size: NA
V: TRBV5-1
D: NA
J: TRBJ1-1
DNA: TGCGCCAGCAGCTTGGACGCAGGGGTCACTGAAGCTTTCTTT
CDR3: CASSLDAGVTEAFF

size: NA
V: TRBV6-5
D: NA
J: TRBJ2-2
DNA: TGTGCCAGCATCCCAGGAGGAATCTCCGGGGAGCTGTTTTTT
CDR3: CASIPGGISGELFF

size: NA
V: TRBV7-9
D: TRBD1
J: TRBJ1-2
DNA: TGTGCCAGCAGCTTATCTTCCAGGGGGGATTATGGCTACACCTTC
CDR3: CASSLSSRGDYGYTF

size: NA
V: TRBV6-5
D: TRBD1
J: TRBJ1-6
DNA: TGTGCCAGCAGGTCGACAGGGAAGAATTCACCCCTCCACTTT
CDR3: CASRSTGKNSPLHF

size: NA
V: TRBV4-1
D: TRBD2
J: TRBJ2-1
DNA: TGCGCCAGCAGCCAACTCACGGGAACTAGCGGAGCGGAGTGGTTCTTC
CDR3: CASSQLTGTSGAEWFF

size: NA
V: TRBV7-9
D: TRBD2
J: TRBJ2-7
DNA: TGTGCCAGCAGCGCCGGACTAGCGGGGGGCTACGAGCAGTACTTC
CDR3: CASSAGLAGGYEQYF

size: NA
V: TRBV28
D: TRBD1
J: TRBJ2-7
DNA: TGTGCCAGCAGCCGTGAACAGGGGCCCTTCTCCTACGAGCAGTACTTC
CDR3: CASSREQGPFSYEQYF

size: NA
V: TRBV4-1
D: NA
J: TRBJ1-2
DNA: TGCGCCAGCAGCCAAGAAACGACAGTCTATGGCTACACCTTC
CDR3: CASSQETTVYGYTF

size: once
V: TRBV5-5
D: NA
J: TRBJ1-2
DNA: TGTGCCAGCAGCTTGATGGGCGGGGGCACCGTCTATGGCTACACCTTC
CDR3: CASSLMGGGTVYGYTF

size: NA
V: TRBV7-9
D: TRBD2
J: TRBJ2-1
DNA: TGTGCCAGCAGCTTAGCGCGGCTAGCGGGAGATCATGAGCAGTTCTTC
CDR3: CASSLARLAGDHEQFF

size: NA
V: TRBV9
D: TRBD1
J: TRBJ1-2
DNA: TGTGCCAGCAGCGTAGCCCTGGGACAGGGGTCTGGCTACACCTTC
CDR3: CASSVALGQGSGYTF

size: NA
V: TRBV27
D: NA
J: TRBJ2-2
DNA: TGTGCCAGCAGTTTCTCGGGATTGGGCACCGGGGAGCTGTTTTTT
CDR3: CASSFSGLGTGELFF

size: NA
V: TRBV10-1
D: TRBD1
J: TRBJ1-4
DNA: TGCGCCAGCAGTTTCAGGACAGGGGAAAAACTGTTTTTT
CDR3: CASSFRTGEKLFF

size: NA
V: TRBV5-4
D: TRBD1
J: TRBJ1-4
DNA: TGTGCCAGCAGCCTGGACTATACAGGGGGGTCTGAAAAACTGTTTTTT
CDR3: CASSLDYTGGSEKLFF

size: NA
V: TRBV4-1
D: TRBD1
J: TRBJ1-1
DNA: TGCGCCAGCAGCCAAGAGCCAGGGACAGGGGGTATAAACACTGAAGCTTTCTTT
CDR3: CASSQEPGTGGINTEAFF

size: NA
V: TRBV19
D: TRBD2
J: TRBJ2-7
DNA: TGTGCCAGTAGTGCAACTAGCGTCCCCTACGAGCAGTACTTC
CDR3: CASSATSVPYEQYF

size: NA
V: TRBV4-1
D: TRBD1
J: TRBJ2-2
DNA: TGCGCCAGCAGCCGTGGACAGGGGGCCGGGGAGCTGTTTTTT
CDR3: CASSRGQGAGELFF

size: NA
V: TRBV27
D: NA
J: TRBJ2-4
DNA: TGTGCCAGCAGTCCCCACATGAGAGGGCAAATTGGGATTCAGTACTTC
CDR3: CASSPHMRGQIGIQYF

size: NA
V: TRBV9
D: TRBD1
J: TRBJ1-3
DNA: TGTGCCAGCAGCGTACAGGGGGCGGGTAACACCATATATTTT
CDR3: CASSVQGAGNTIYF

size: NA
V: TRBV27
D: TRBD2
J: TRBJ2-3
DNA: TGTGCCAGCAGTGAGGGACTAGCGGGTTACGGTACGCAGTATTTT
CDR3: CASSEGLAGYGTQYF

size: NA
V: TRBV27
D: TRBD1
J: TRBJ2-7
DNA: TGTGCCAGCAGTCCAAAGTTCGGGACAGGTCCCTACGAGCAGTACTTC
CDR3: CASSPKFGTGPYEQYF

size: NA
V: TRBV7-9
D: TRBD2
J: TRBJ2-2
DNA: TGTGCCAGCAGCCCGGGACTAGCGGCCTCCGGGGAGCTGTTTTTT
CDR3: CASSPGLAASGELFF

size: NA
V: TRBV7-9
D: TRBD2
J: TRBJ2-3
DNA: TGTGCCAGCAGCTTATTAGCGGGGAGAGATACGCAGTATTTT
CDR3: CASSLLAGRDTQYF

size: NA
V: TRBV5-8
D: NA
J: TRBJ1-1
DNA: TGTGCCAGCAGCTCACGGAGGGGCCCCTGGTTGGCTTTCTTT
CDR3: CASSSRRGPWLAFF

size: NA
V: TRBV7-2
D: TRBD2
J: TRBJ2-1
DNA: TGTGCCAGCAGCTTCACTAGCGGGGGGGGGAATGAGCAGTTCTTC
CDR3: CASSFTSGGGNEQFF

size: few
V: TRBV11-2
D: NA
J: TRBJ1-4
DNA: TGTGCCAGCAGCTTAGATCGACATAATGAAAAACTGTTTTTT
CDR3: CASSLDRHNEKLFF

size: NA
V: TRBV11-2
D: NA
J: TRBJ2-2
DNA: TGTGCCAGCAGCTTACGTCAACCTACCAACACCGGGGAGCTGTTTTTT
CDR3: CASSLRQPTNTGELFF

size: NA
V: TRBV25-1
D: TRBD1
J: TRBJ1-4
DNA: TGTGCCAGCAGTGACCGGGACAGGGAGTGGTATGAAAAACTGTTTTTT
CDR3: CASSDRDREWYEKLFF

size: NA
V: TRBV29-1
D: TRBD2
J: TRBJ2-2
DNA: TGCAGCGCGGGAGGAACCTCCGGGGAGCTGTTTTTT
CDR3: CSAGGTSGELFF

size: NA
V: TRBV6-1
D: NA
J: TRBJ1-1
DNA: TGTGCCAGCAGGACGCAGGGGATGAACACTGAAGCTTTCTTT
CDR3: CASRTQGMNTEAFF

size: NA
V: TRBV5-1
D: NA
J: TRBJ1-4
DNA: TGCGCCAGCAGCTGGGGAGGGGCCTTTAATGAAAAACTGTTTTTT
CDR3: CASSWGGAFNEKLFF

size: NA
V: TRBV23-1
D: NA
J: TRBJ1-1
DNA: TGCGCCAGCACCCGGGGGGAGGGACTGAACACTGAAGCTTTCTTT
CDR3: CASTRGEGLNTEAFF

size: NA
V: TRBV6-1
D: TRBD1
J: TRBJ1-2
DNA: TGTGCCAGCAGTGAATTCAGCGGGGGACAGCCCTATGGCTACACCTTC
CDR3: CASSEFSGGQPYGYTF

size: NA
V: TRBV11-3
D: TRBD2
J: TRBJ2-2
DNA: TGTGCCAGCAGCGTCGGACTAGGGTCCCGCACCGGGGAGCTGTTTTTT
CDR3: CASSVGLGSRTGELFF

size: NA
V: TRBV28
D: NA
J: TRBJ2-5
DNA: TGTGCCAGCAGAGGAGCCGGGCAGGGTCAAGAGACCCAGTACTTC
CDR3: CASRGAGQGQETQYF

size: once
V: TRBV19
D: NA
J: TRBJ2-2
DNA: TGTGCCAGTAATGTAAGGGGTAGTACCGGGGAGCTGTTTTTT
CDR3: CASNVRGSTGELFF

size: NA
V: TRBV5-7
D: NA
J: TRBJ2-1
DNA: TGTGCCAGCAGCTCGTCGTTCTTC
CDR3: CASSSSFF

size: NA
V: TRBV19
D: NA
J: TRBJ1-1
DNA: TGTGCCAGTAGGCGTATAGAGAACACTGAAGCTTTCTTT
CDR3: CASRRIENTEAFF